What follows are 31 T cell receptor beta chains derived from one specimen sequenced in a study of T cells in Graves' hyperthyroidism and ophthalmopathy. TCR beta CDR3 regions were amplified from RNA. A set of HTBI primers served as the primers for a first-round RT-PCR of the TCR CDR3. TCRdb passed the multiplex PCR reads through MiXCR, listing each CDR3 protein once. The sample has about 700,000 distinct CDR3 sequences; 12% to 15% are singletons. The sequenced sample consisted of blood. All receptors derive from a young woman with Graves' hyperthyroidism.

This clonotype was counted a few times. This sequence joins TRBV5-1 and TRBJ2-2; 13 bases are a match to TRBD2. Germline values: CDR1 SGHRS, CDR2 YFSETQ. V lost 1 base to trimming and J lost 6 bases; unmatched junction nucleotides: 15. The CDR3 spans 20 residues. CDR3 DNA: TGCGCCAGCAGCTTGCACCCTCGGACTAGCGGGAGACTAGGTCCCGGGGAGCTGTTTTTT. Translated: CASSLHPRTSGRLGPGELFF.

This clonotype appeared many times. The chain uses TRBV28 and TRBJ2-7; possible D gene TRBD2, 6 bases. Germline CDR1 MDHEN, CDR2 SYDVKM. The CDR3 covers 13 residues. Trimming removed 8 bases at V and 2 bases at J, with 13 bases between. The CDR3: CASGRDFPYEQYF. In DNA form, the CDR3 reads TGTGCCAGCGGCCGGGACTTTCCCTACGAGCAGTACTTC.

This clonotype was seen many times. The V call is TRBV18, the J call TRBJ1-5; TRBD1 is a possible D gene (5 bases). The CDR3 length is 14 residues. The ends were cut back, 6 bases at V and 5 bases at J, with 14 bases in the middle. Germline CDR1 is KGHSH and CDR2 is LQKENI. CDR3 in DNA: TGTGCCAGCTCTCAGGGTCCGACAGATCAGCCCCAGCATTTT. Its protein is CASSQGPTDQPQHF.

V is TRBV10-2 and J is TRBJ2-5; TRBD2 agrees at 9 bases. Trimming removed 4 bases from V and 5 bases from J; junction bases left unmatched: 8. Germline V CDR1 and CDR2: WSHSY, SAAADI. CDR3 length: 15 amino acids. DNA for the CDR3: TGCGCCAGCAGTGTTAGCGGGAGTAGAGGGGAGACCCAGTACTTC. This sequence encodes CASSVSGSRGETQYF.

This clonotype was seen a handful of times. The CDR3 bases are TGTGCCAGCAGTCCTAGGTTCAGCTCCTACAATGAGCAGTTCTTC. Amino acid sequence: CASSPRFSSYNEQFF. This chain connects TRBV6-1 to TRBJ2-1; D is ambiguous. Per germline, CDR1 MNHNS and CDR2 SASEGT. This CDR3 is built from 15 residues. Trimming left V 5 bases short and J 0 bases short, with 11 bases between.

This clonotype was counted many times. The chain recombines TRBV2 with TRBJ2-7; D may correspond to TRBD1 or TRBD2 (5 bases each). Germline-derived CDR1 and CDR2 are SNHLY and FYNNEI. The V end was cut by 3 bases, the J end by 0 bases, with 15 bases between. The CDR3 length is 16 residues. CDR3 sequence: CASSDGTELLSYEQYF. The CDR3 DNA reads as TGTGCCAGCAGTGACGGGACGGAACTCCTCTCCTACGAGCAGTACTTC. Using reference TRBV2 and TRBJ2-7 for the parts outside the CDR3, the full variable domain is EPEVTQTPSHQVTQMGQEVILRCVPISNHLYFYWYRQILGQKVEFLVSFYNNEISEKSEIFDDQFSVERPDGSNFTLKIRSTKLEDSAMYFCASSDGTELLSYEQYFGPGTRLTVT.

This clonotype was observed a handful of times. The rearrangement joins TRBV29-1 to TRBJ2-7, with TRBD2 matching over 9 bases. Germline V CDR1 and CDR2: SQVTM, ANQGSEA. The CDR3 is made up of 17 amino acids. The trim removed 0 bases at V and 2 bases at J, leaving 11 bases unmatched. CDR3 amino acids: CSVEDYLGAGGAYEQYF. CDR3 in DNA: TGCAGCGTTGAAGATTATCTTGGGGCGGGAGGGGCCTACGAGCAGTACTTC.

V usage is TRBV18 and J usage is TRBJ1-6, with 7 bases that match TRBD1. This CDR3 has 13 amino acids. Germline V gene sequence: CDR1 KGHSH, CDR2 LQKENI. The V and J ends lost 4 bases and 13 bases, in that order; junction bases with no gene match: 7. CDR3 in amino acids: CASSLSTGMPLHF. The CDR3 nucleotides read TGTGCCAGCTCACTGTCGACAGGGATGCCCCTCCACTTT.

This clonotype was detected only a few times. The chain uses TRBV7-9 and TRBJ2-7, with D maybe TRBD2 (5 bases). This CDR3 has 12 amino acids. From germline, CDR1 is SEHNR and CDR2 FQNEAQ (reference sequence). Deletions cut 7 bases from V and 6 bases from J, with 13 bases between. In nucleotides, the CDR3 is TGTGCCAGCACCCCCCCAGGAGGCGAGCAGTACTTC. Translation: CASTPPGGEQYF.

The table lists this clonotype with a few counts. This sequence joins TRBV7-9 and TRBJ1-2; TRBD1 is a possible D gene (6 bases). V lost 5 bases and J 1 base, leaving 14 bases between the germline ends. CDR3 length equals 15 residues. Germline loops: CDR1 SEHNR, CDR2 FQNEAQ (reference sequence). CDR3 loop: CASSPTPDSNYGYTF. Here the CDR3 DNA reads TGTGCCAGCAGCCCGACCCCGGACAGTAACTATGGCTACACCTTC.

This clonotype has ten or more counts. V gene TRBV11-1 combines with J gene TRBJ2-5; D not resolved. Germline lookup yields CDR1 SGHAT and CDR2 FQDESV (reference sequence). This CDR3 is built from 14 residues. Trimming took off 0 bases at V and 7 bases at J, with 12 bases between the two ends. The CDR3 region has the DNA TGTGCCAGCAGCTTAGCACCGCAGTCTGGGACCCAGTACTTC. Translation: CASSLAPQSGTQYF.

For the CDR3, the DNA is TGTGCCAGCAGCCGGTCTAGCGGTTACTCCTACAATGAGCAGTTCTTC. Residues: CASSRSSGYSYNEQFF. The chain uses TRBV14 and TRBJ2-1; TRBD2 matches at 7 bases. The CDR3 sequence is 16 residues long. Looked up from germline, CDR1 is SGHDN and CDR2 is FVKESK. V lost 4 bases, J lost 0 bases, and 6 bases stayed unmatched.

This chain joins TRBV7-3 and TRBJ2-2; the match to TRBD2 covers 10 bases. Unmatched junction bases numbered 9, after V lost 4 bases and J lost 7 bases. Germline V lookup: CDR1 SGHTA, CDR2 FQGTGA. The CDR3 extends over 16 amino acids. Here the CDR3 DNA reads TGTGCCAGCAGCTCGACCACTAGCGGGGCCCTCGGGGAGCTGTTTTTT. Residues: CASSSTTSGALGELFF.

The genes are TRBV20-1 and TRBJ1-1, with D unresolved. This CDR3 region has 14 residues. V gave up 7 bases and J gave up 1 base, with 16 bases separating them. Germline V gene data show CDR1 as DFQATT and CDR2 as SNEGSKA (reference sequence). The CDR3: CSGTRPLRNTEAFF. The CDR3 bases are TGCAGTGGCACACGACCCCTGCGGAACACTGAAGCTTTCTTT.

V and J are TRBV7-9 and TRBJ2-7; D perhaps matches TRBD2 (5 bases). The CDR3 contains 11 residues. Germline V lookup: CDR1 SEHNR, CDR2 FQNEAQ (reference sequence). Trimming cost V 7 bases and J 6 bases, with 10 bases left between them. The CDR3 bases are TGTGCCAGCACCCCCGGGGTCGAGCAGTACTTC. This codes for CASTPGVEQYF.

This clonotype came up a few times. CDR3 loop: CASSVTGATSAERRLNEQYF. CDR3 DNA: TGCGCCAGCAGTGTGACAGGGGCGACTAGCGCGGAGCGACGACTCAACGAGCAGTACTTC. The chain has TRBV5-1 and TRBJ2-7; D possibly matches TRBD1 or TRBD2 (8 bases each). This CDR3 comprises 20 residues. Germline lookup yields CDR1 SGHRS and CDR2 YFSETQ. V lost 5 bases and J 5 bases, leaving 35 bases between the germline ends. Looking up the rest from reference TRBV5-1 and TRBJ2-7 gives the full variable domain: KAGVTQTPRYLIKTRGQQVTLSCSPISGHRSVSWYQQTPGQGLQFLFEYFSETQRNKGNFPGRFSGRQFSNSRSEMNVSTLELGDSALYLCASSVTGATSAERRLNEQYFGPGTRLTVT.

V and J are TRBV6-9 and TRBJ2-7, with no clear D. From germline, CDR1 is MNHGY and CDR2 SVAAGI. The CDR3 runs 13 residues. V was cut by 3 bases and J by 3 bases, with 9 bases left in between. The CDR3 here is CASSYAPYYEQYF. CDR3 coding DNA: TGTGCCAGCAGTTACGCCCCTTACTACGAGCAGTACTTC.

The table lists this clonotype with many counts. The CDR3 region has the DNA TGTGCCAGCACCCCCCCACCCCCGAACACTGAAGCTTTCTTT. Amino acid sequence: CASTPPPPNTEAFF. J is TRBJ1-1 and V is TRBV7-9, with D hard to call. The CDR3 covers 14 residues. The ends were cut back, 7 bases at V and 1 base at J, with 13 bases in the middle. From germline, CDR1 is SEHNR and CDR2 FQNEAQ (reference sequence).

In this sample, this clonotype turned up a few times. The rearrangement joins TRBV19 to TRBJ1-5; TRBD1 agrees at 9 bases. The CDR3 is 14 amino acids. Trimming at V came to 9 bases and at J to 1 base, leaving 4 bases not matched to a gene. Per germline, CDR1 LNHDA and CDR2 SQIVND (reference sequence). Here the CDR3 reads CASRDRGSNQPQHF. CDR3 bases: TGTGCCAGCAGAGACAGGGGGAGCAATCAGCCCCAGCATTTT.

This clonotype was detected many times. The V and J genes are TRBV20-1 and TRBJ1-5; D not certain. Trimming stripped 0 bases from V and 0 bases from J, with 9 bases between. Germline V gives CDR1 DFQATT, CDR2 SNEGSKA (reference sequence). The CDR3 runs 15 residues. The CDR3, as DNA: TGCAGTGCTAGAGATAACGCTTATAGCAATCAGCCCCAGCATTTT. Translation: CSARDNAYSNQPQHF.

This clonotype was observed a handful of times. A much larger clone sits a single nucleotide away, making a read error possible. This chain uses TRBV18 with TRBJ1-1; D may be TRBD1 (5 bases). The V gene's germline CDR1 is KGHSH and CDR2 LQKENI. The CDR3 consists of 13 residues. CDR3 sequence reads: CASSPLRGTEALF. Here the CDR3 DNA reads TGTGCCAGCTCACCACTACGGGGCACTGAAGCTCTCTTT.

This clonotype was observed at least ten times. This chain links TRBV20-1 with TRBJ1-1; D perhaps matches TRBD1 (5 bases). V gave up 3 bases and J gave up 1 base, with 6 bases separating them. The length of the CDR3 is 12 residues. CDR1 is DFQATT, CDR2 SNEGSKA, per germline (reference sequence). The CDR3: CSASQGNTEAFF. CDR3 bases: TGCAGTGCTAGCCAGGGGAACACTGAAGCTTTCTTT.

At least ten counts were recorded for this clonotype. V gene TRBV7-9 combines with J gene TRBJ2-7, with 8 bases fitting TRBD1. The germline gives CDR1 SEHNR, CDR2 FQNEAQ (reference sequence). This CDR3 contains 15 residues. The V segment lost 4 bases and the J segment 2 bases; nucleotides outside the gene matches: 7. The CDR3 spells CASSSTRQGTYEQYF. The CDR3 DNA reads TGTGCCAGCAGCTCGACGCGACAGGGGACCTACGAGCAGTACTTC.

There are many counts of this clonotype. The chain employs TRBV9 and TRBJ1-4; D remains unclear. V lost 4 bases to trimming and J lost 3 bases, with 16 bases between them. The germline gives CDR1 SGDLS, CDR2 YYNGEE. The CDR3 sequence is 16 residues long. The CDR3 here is CASSSDGAAANEKLFF. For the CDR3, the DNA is TGTGCCAGCAGCTCCGATGGCGCCGCGGCTAATGAAAAACTGTTTTTT.

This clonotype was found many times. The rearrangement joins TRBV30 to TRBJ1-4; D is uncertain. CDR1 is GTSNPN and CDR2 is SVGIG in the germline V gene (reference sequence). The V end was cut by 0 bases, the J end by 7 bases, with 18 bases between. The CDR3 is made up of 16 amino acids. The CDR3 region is CAWSVHRPLGGEKLFF. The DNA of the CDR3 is TGTGCCTGGAGTGTACACCGACCTTTAGGAGGTGAAAAACTGTTTTTT.

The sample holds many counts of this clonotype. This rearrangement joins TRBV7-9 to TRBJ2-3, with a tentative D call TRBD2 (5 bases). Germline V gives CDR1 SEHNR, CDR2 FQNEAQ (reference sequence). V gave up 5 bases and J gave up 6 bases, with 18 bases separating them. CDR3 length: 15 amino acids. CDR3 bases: TGTGCCAGCAGCCGCGGACGGGGAGTTAGCGATACGCAGTATTTT. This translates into CASSRGRGVSDTQYF.

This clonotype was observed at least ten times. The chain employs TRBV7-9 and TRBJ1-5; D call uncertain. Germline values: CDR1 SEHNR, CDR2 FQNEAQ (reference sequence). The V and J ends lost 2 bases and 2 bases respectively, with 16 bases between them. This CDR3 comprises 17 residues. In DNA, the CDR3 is TGTGCCAGCAGCTTAACCCCATCCGAAAGGGGCAATCAGCCCCAGCATTTT. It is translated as CASSLTPSERGNQPQHF.

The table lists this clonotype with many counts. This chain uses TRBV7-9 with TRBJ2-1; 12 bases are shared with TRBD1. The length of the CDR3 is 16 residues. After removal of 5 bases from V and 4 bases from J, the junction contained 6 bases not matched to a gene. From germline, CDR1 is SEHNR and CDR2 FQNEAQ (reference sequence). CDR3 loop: CASSAGDRGQYNEQFF. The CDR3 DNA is TGTGCCAGCAGCGCGGGGGACAGGGGGCAATACAATGAGCAGTTCTTC.

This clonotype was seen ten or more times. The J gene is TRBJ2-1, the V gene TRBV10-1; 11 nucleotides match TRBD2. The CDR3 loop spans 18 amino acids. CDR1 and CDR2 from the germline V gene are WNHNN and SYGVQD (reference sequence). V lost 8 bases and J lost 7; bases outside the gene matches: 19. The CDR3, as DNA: TGCGCCAGCTCAGAAGGTTGGGGGAAGGCTAGCGGGGGGAATGAGCAGTTCTTC. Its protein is CASSEGWGKASGGNEQFF.

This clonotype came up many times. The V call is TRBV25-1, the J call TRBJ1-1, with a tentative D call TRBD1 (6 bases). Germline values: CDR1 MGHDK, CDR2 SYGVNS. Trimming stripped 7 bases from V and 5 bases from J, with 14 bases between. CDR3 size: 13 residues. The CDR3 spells CASTIQGGTEAFF. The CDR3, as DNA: TGTGCCAGCACGATACAGGGAGGGACTGAAGCTTTCTTT.

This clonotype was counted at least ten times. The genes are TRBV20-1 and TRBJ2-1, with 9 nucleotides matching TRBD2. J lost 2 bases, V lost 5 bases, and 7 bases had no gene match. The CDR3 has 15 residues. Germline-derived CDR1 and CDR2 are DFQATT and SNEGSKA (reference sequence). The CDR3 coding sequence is TGCAGTGCTCGGAAGCGGGAGGAACCCTACAATGAGCAGTTCTTC. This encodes CSARKREEPYNEQFF.